This TCR beta chain was identified during a study of T-cell reconstitution after alpha-beta-depleted transplantation in children. Germline CDR1 is MNHNS and CDR2 is SASEGT. The CDR3 extends over 15 amino acids. Trimming shortened V by 8 bases and J by 1 base, and 17 bases separated the two germline ends. Using unique molecular identifiers, the investigators prepared the TCRbeta library. TCRdb reprocessed the PCR reads via MiXCR and lists one record per CDR3 protein. The table shows roughly 340,000 distinct CDR3 sequences, with around 16% occurring only once. The chain links TRBV6-1 to TRBJ1-1; D may be TRBD1 (5 bases). This sample comprised PBMCs, mostly from graft donor cells, obtained 360 days after TCRalphabeta/CD19-depleted stem cell transplant. This receptor was identified in a male patient between 2 and 10 years old who had a stem cell transplant for acute lymphoblastic leukemia, so the T cells may come from the graft donor. The CDR3 DNA sequence: TGTGCCAGCGGCCAGGGTTGGGTAAAGAACACTGAAGCTTTCTTT. Amino acids: CASGQGWVKNTEAFF.